A selection of T cell receptor beta chains follows, all from one sample in a study of T cells in Graves' hyperthyroidism and ophthalmopathy. TCRdb reprocessed the multiplex PCR reads via MiXCR and lists one record per CDR3 protein. The sample yields fewer than 350,000 distinct CDR3 sequences, about an eighth seen once. Sequenced input: blood. These receptors all stem from a woman in her twenties or thirties with Graves' hyperthyroidism that later progressed to Graves' ophthalmopathy. The CDR3 runs from the conserved cysteine through the conserved F or W. Fields, in order: J gene, V gene, D gene, clone size, CDR3 protein, CDR3 DNA. D genes are given only for firm matches. Not all rows give a size; the values are once, few, many and, for expanded clones, a class.

TRBJ1-6 | TRBV18 | NA | many | CASWSGMNNSPLHF | TGTGCCAGCTGGAGCGGAATGAATAATTCACCCCTCCACTTT
TRBJ2-4 | TRBV14 | NA | many | CASSQGRRAGDIQYF | TGTGCCAGCAGCCAAGGACGGCGGGCCGGAGACATTCAGTACTTC
TRBJ1-2 | TRBV7-6 | NA | many | CASSPSGSDGYTF | TGTGCCAGCAGCCCGAGTGGTTCAGATGGCTACACCTTC
TRBJ1-2 | TRBV3-1 | NA | many | CASSQSAGYTF | TGTGCCAGCAGCCAATCTGCTGGTTACACCTTC
TRBJ2-7 | TRBV7-9 | TRBD1 | many | CASSLRRGDRAPYEQYF | TGTGCCAGCAGCCTCCGCCGAGGGGACAGGGCGCCCTACGAGCAGTACTTC
TRBJ2-1 | TRBV12-3/TRBV12-4 | TRBD2 | many | CASSLGLAGGVRDFEQFF | TGTGCCAGCAGCCTGGGACTAGCGGGAGGAGTACGGGATTTTGAGCAGTTCTTC
TRBJ2-3 | TRBV27 | TRBD2 | many | CASTILGGAADTQYF | TGTGCCAGCACCATCCTCGGGGGGGCTGCAGATACGCAGTATTTT
TRBJ2-2 | TRBV7-9 | TRBD1 | many | CASSSGTGHTGELFF | TGTGCCAGCAGCTCCGGGACAGGGCACACCGGGGAGCTGTTTTTT
TRBJ2-1 | TRBV6-2/TRBV6-3 | NA | many | CASSYQGHPSSSYNEQFF | TGTGCCAGCAGTTACCAGGGTCACCCATCTAGCTCCTACAATGAGCAGTTCTTC
TRBJ2-1 | TRBV11-1 | NA | many | CASSRSSHPNNEQFF | TGTGCCAGCAGCAGGTCCTCCCACCCCAACAATGAGCAGTTCTTC
TRBJ2-7 | TRBV6-2/TRBV6-3 | NA | few | CASSYLLGYPEQYF | TGTGCCAGCAGTTACCTTTTGGGTTACCCCGAGCAGTACTTC
TRBJ2-7 | TRBV5-1 | NA | many | CASSLMQSSYEQYF | TGCGCCAGCAGCTTAATGCAGAGCTCCTACGAGCAGTACTTC
TRBJ2-3 | TRBV7-9 | TRBD2 | few | CASSLPRLAGGPGGDTQYF | TGTGCCAGCAGCCTACCCCGACTAGCGGGAGGGCCCGGTGGAGATACGCAGTATTTT
TRBJ2-2 | TRBV5-8 | TRBD1 | NA | CASSIGQGTGELFF | TGTGCCAGCAGCATAGGACAGGGGACCGGGGAGCTGTTTTTT
TRBJ2-7 | TRBV7-9 | TRBD1 | many | CATLDRGLYEQYF | TGTGCCACCTTAGACAGGGGCTTGTACGAGCAGTACTTC
TRBJ2-7 | TRBV7-9 | TRBD2 | many | CASSLAGAGGNEQYF | TGTGCCAGCAGTTTAGCGGGAGCGGGAGGGAACGAGCAGTACTTC
TRBJ1-4 | TRBV12-3/TRBV12-4 | NA | many | CASSIGAIPTNEKLFF | TGTGCCAGCAGTATTGGAGCCATTCCAACTAATGAAAAACTGTTTTTT
TRBJ2-1 | TRBV6-2/TRBV6-3 | TRBD2 | many | CASSSLSSGPWNNEQFF | TGTGCCAGCAGTTCATTATCTAGCGGGCCGTGGAACAATGAGCAGTTCTTC
TRBJ2-3 | TRBV25-1 | NA | NA | CASTTVGTDTQYF | TGTGCCAGTACCACGGTGGGAACAGATACGCAGTATTTT
TRBJ2-5 | TRBV30 | NA | many | CAWSVGEGPQETQYF | TGTGCCTGGAGTGTTGGAGAGGGACCCCAAGAGACCCAGTACTTC
TRBJ2-3 | TRBV4-2 | TRBD2 | few | CASSQDFTGGTDTQYF | TGTGCCAGCAGCCAAGATTTTACGGGAGGTACAGATACGCAGTATTTT
TRBJ1-3 | TRBV12-3/TRBV12-4 | NA | many | CASSFKTGTGNTIYF | TGTGCCAGCAGTTTCAAAACGGGGACTGGAAACACCATATATTTT
TRBJ1-2 | TRBV7-2 | TRBD1 | many | CASAEQGAIGGYTF | TGTGCCAGCGCCGAACAGGGGGCGATTGGTGGCTACACCTTC
TRBJ1-2 | TRBV5-1 | TRBD1 | NA | CASSIGQANYGYTF | TGCGCCAGCAGCATCGGACAGGCTAACTATGGCTACACCTTC
TRBJ2-3 | TRBV11-2 | NA | many | CASSLLTRSSTDTQYF | TGTGCCAGCAGCTTACTTACCCGGTCTAGCACAGATACGCAGTATTTT
TRBJ2-1 | TRBV7-3 | TRBD2 | many | CASSLYGTSAGEQFF | TGTGCCAGCAGCCTCTACGGGACTAGCGCTGGTGAGCAGTTCTTC
TRBJ2-1 | TRBV2 | TRBD2 | many | CASSAGTTAYNEQFF | TGTGCCAGCAGTGCCGGGACTACCGCCTACAATGAGCAGTTCTTC
TRBJ2-3 | TRBV5-8 | NA | few | CASSLFLTSSTDTQYF | TGTGCCAGCAGCCTTTTCCTGACTAGTAGCACAGATACGCAGTATTTT
TRBJ2-1 | TRBV5-5 | NA | few | CASSFQPSYNEQFF | TGTGCCAGCAGCTTTCAGCCCTCCTACAATGAGCAGTTCTTC
TRBJ2-5 | TRBV7-8 | NA | few | CASSLKPGQGLGETQYF | TGTGCCAGCAGCTTAAAGCCCGGCCAGGGGTTGGGAGAGACCCAGTACTTC